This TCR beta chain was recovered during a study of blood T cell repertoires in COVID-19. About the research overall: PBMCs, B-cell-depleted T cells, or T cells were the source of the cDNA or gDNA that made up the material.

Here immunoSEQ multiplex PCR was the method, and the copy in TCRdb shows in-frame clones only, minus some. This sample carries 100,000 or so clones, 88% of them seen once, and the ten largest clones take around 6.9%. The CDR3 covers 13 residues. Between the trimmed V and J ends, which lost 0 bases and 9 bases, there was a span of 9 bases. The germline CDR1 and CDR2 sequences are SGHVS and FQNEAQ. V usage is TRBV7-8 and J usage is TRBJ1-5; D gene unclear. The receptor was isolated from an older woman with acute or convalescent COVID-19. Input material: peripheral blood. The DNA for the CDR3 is TGTGCCAGCAGCTTAGCGTCGGTTGGGCCCCAGCATTTT. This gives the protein CASSLASVGPQHF.